The rows below give T cell receptor beta chains drawn from one sample of a study of blood T cell repertoires in COVID-19. The data were produced by immunoSEQ multiplex PCR, yet TCRdb's version contains in-frame clones alone and is incomplete. The data contain about 230,000 clones, about four fifths of them singletons. Sequenced material: peripheral blood. These receptors originate from a woman of 80 years or more with COVID-19, enrolled during active disease. CDR3s include the opening cysteine and the closing phenylalanine or tryptophan. The order of the fields is J gene, D gene, V gene, clone size, CDR3 DNA, CDR3 protein. The D gene is left open where the match is weak. The size of a clone is reported for some rows only, either as once, few or many, or as a class for expanded clones.

>TRBJ1-1|TRBD1|TRBV30|.
TGTGCCTGGGAAGGGACAGGGCGAACTGAAGCTTTCTTT
CAWEGTGRTEAFF
>TRBJ2-2|.|TRBV4-2|once
TGTGCCAGCAGCCAAGGTAGAACCGGGGAGCTGTTTTTT
CASSQGRTGELFF
>TRBJ1-1|.|TRBV6-5|.
TGTGCCAGCAGTTACTCGCAGGCCAGGGGCGACACTGAAGCTTTCTTT
CASSYSQARGDTEAFF
>TRBJ2-7|.|TRBV6-5|.
TGTGCCAGCAGTTACTCGACTAGGGGCTCCTACGAGCAGTACTTC
CASSYSTRGSYEQYF
>TRBJ1-2|.|TRBV18|.
TGTGCCAGCTCACCTGATAGCGTTTTTGGCTACACCTTC
CASSPDSVFGYTF
>TRBJ1-5|.|TRBV6-5|.
TGTGCCAGCAGTTACGGGGGGAATCAGCCCCAGCATTTT
CASSYGGNQPQHF
>TRBJ1-2|TRBD1|TRBV11-2|.
TGTGCCAGCAGCTCTCTCAGACAGGGAAGGAGTGGCTACACCTTC
CASSSLRQGRSGYTF
>TRBJ2-3|TRBD1|TRBV18|.
TGTGCCAGCTCGTCGACAGGGGACCCAGATACGCAGTATTTT
CASSSTGDPDTQYF
>TRBJ2-3|.|TRBV5-3|few
TGTGCCAGAAGCTTGGGACTGAAGATCACAGATACGCAGTATTTT
CARSLGLKITDTQYF
>TRBJ1-2|.|TRBV19|.
TGTGCCAGTAAACTTGAGGGGCCAGGGGTATATGGCTACACCTTC
CASKLEGPGVYGYTF
>TRBJ2-1|TRBD2|TRBV7-9|.
TGTGCCAGCAGCTCCGACAGGACTAGCGGGCCGAATGAGCAGTTCTTC
CASSSDRTSGPNEQFF
>TRBJ2-2|.|TRBV5-1|.
TGCGCCAGCAGCTTGGAGTACAGTAACACCGGGGAGCTGTTTTTT
CASSLEYSNTGELFF
>TRBJ1-2|.|TRBV4-1|.
TGCGCCAGCAGCCAAGGGCTGACAGATGGCTACACCTTC
CASSQGLTDGYTF
>TRBJ1-2|.|TRBV7-2|.
TGTGCCAGCAGGGCTTCAGGGGCCGGTGGCTACACCTTC
CASRASGAGGYTF
>TRBJ1-2|.|TRBV25-1|.
TGTGCCAGCAGTGGTCTGACAGGATTCAGCTACACCTTC
CASSGLTGFSYTF
>TRBJ1-4|TRBD1|TRBV14|.
TGTGCCAGCAGCCGACAAGGGACAGGGAGTGAAAAACTGTTTTTT
CASSRQGTGSEKLFF